This TCR beta chain was sequenced in a study of identical twins. Findings and caveats of the study: Some out-of-frame alpha sequences were shared by twins, and these showed excess low generation probability. For cord blood, abundant beta clonotypes had fewer insertions, unlike memory repertoires, which showed none.

Regarding this clonotype: Its antigen is not known.

TCRdb fed the 5' RACE reads into MiXCR, producing one record per CDR3 protein. The sample contains some 760,000 distinct CDR3 sequences, about 20% of which appear only once. CDR1 SGHRS and CDR2 YFSETQ come from the germline V gene. There are 15 residues in the CDR3. V was pared by 4 bases and J by 3 bases, with 16 bases between. These same records also appear under a second study, on T cells expressing NK-cell markers. This second study notes: Sorted CD3+CD56-NKG2C+, CD3+CD56+NKG2C- and CD3+CD56+NKG2C+ T cells were the source of the TCR beta repertoires. The CD3+CD56-NKG2C+ fraction was also led by these clonotypes in several donors.

Sequenced material: PBMCs. The chain is built from TRBV5-1 and TRBJ1-1, with D possibly matching TRBD1 (6 bases). The sequence was collected from a young woman in good health. CDR3 amino acids: CASSLRQERDTEAFF. The CDR3 DNA sequence: TGCGCCAGCAGCCTCAGACAGGAGAGGGACACTGAAGCTTTCTTT.